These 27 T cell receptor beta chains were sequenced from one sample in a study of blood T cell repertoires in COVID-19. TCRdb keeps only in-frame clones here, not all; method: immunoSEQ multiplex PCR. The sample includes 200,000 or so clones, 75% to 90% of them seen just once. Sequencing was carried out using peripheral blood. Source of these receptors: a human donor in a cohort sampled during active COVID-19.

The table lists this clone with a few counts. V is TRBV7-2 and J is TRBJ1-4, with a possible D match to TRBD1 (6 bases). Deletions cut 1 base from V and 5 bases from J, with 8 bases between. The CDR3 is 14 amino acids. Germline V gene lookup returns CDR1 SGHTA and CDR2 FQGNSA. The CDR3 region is CASSLGQANEKLFF. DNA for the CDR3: TGTGCCAGCAGCTTAGGACAGGCGAATGAAAAACTGTTTTTT.

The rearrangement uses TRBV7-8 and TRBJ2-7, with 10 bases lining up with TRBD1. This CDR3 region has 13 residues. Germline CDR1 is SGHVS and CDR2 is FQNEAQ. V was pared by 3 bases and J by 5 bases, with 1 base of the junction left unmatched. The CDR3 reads CASSLDRGDEQYF. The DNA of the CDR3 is TGTGCCAGCAGCTTGGACAGGGGGGACGAGCAGTACTTC.

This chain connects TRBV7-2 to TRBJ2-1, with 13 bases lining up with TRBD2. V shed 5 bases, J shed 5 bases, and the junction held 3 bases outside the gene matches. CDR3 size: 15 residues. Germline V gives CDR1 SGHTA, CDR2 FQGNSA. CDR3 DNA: TGTGCCAGCAGCCCCGGGACTAGCGGGAACAATGAGCAGTTCTTC. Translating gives CASSPGTSGNNEQFF.

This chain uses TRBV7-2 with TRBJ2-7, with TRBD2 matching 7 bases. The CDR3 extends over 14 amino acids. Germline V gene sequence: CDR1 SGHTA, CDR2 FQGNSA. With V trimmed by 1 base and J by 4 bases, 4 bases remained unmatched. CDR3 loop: CASSLEWTRYEQYF. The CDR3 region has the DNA TGTGCCAGCAGCTTAGAGTGGACTAGGTACGAGCAGTACTTC. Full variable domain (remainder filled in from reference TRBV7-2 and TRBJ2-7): GAGVSQSPSNKVTEKGKDVELRCDPISGHTALYWYRQSLGQGLEFLIYFQGNSAPDKSGLPSDRFSAERTGGSVSTLTIQRTQQEDSAVYLCASSLEWTRYEQYFGPGTRLTVT.

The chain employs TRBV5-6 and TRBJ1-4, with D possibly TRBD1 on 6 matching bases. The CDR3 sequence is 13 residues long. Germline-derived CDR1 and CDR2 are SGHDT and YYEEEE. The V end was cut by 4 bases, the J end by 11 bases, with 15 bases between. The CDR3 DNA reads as TGTGCCAGCAGCAAAGTCGGGACACCTAAACTGTTTTTT. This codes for CASSKVGTPKLFF.

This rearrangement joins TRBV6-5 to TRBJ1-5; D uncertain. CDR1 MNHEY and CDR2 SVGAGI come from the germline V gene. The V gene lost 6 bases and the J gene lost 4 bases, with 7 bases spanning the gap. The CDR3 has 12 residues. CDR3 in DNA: TGTGCCAGCAGCCTACCGAATCAGCCCCAGCATTTT. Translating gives CASSLPNQPQHF.

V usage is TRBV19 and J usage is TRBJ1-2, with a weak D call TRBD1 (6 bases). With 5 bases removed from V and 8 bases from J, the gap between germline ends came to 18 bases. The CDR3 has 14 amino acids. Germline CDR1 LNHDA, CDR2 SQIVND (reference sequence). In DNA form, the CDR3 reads TGTGCCAGTAGTTTGCGGACAGCGCTTATGGGCTACACCTTC. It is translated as CASSLRTALMGYTF.

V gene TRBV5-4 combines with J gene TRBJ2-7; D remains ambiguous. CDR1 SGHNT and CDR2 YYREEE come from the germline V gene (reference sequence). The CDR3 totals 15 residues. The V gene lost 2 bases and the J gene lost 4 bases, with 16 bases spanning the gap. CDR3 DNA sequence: TGTGCCAGCAGCTTAGGCGGTAAGAGTGGGTACGAGCAGTACTTC. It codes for CASSLGGKSGYEQYF.

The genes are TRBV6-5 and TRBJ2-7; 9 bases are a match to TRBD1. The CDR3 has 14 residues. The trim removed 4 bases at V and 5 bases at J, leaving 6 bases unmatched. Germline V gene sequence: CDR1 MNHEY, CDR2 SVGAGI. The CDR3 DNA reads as TGTGCCAGCAGTTCCCCGGGACAGGGCGACGAGCAGTACTTC. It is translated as CASSSPGQGDEQYF.

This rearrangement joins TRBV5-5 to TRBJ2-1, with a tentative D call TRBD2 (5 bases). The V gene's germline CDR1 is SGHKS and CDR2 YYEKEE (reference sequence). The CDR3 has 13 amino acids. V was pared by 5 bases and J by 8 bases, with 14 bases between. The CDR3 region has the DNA TGTGCCAGCAGGTACGGACTGTCGGATGAGCAGTTCTTC. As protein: CASRYGLSDEQFF.

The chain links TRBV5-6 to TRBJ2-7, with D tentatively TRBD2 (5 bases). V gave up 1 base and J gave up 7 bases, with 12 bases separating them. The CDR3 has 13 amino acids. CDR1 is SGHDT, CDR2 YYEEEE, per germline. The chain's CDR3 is CASSLKDSREQYF. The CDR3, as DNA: TGTGCCAGCAGCTTGAAGGACTCGAGGGAGCAGTACTTC. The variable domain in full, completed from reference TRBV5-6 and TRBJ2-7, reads DAGVTQSPTHLIKTRGQQVTLRCSPKSGHDTVSWYQQALGQGPQFIFQYYEEEERQRGNFPDRFSGHQFPNYSSELNVNALLLGDSALYLCASSLKDSREQYFGPGTRLTVT.

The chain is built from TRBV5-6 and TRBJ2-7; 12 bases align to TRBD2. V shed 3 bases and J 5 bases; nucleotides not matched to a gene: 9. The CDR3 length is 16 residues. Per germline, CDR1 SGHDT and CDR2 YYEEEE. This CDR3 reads CASSSGMGLAGHEQYF. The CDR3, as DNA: TGTGCCAGCAGCTCGGGGATGGGACTAGCGGGCCACGAGCAGTACTTC.

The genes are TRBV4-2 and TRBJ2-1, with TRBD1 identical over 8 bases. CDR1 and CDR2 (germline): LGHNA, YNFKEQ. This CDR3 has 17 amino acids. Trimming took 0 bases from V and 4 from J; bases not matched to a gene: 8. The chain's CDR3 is CASSQDPGQGLYNEQFF. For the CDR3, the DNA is TGTGCCAGCAGCCAAGATCCCGGACAGGGCTTGTACAATGAGCAGTTCTTC.

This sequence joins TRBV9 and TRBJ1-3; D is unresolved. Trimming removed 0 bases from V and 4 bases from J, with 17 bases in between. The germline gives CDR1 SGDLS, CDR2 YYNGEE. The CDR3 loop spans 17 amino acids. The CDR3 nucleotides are TGTGCCAGCAGCGTAGGGGGAGGACCCCGAGTCGGAAACACCATATATTTT. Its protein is CASSVGGGPRVGNTIYF.

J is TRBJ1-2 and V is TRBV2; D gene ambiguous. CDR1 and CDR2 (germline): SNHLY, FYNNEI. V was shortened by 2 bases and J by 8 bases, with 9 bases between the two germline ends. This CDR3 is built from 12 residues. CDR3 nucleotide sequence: TGTGCCAGCAGTGAATCCCGGGAGGGCTACACCTTC. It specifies CASSESREGYTF.

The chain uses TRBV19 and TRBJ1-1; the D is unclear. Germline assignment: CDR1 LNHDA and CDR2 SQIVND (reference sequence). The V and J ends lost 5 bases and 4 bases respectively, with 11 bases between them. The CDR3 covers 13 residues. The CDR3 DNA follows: TGTGCCAGTAGTTCCAGACTCAGCACTGAAGCTTTCTTT. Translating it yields CASSSRLSTEAFF.

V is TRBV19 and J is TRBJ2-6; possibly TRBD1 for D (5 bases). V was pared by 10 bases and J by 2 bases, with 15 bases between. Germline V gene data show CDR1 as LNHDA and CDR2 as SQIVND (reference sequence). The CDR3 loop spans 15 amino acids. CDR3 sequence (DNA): TGTGCCACCCTCCCTCAGGGCACTGGGGCCAACGTCCTGACTTTC. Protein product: CATLPQGTGANVLTF.

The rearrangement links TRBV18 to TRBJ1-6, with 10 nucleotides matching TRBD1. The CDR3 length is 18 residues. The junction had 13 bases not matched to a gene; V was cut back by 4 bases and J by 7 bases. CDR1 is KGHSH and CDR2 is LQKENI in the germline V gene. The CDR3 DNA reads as TGTGCCAGCTCACGAGGGACAGGGGATTCGGTGAAGAATTCACCCCTCCACTTT. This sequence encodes CASSRGTGDSVKNSPLHF.

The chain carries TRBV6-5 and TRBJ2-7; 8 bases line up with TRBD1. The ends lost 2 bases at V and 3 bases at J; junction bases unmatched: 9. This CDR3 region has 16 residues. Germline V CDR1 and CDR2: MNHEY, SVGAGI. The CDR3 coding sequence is TGTGCCAGCAGTTACGGGACAGGAAAACTTCTCTACGAGCAGTACTTC. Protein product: CASSYGTGKLLYEQYF.

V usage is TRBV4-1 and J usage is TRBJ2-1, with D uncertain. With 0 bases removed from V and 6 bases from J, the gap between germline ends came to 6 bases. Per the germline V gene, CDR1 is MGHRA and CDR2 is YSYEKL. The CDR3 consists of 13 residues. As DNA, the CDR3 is TGCGCCAGCAGCCAAGAGGCCAGCAATGAGCAGTTCTTC. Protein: CASSQEASNEQFF.

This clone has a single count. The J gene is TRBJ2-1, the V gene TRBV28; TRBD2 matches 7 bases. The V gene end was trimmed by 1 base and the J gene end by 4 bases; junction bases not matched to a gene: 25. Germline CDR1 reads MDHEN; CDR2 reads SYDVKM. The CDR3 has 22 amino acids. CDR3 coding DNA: TGTGCCAGCAGTTTATCCCTGGGGGGGACTACCGACCGGGGACTACTATACAATGAGCAGTTCTTC. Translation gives CASSLSLGGTTDRGLLYNEQFF.

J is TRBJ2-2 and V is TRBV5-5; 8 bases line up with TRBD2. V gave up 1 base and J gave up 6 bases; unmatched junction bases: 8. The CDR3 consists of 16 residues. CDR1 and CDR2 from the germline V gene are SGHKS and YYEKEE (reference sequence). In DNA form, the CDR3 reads TGTGCCAGCAGCTTGCCCAGCGGGAGCGTCGCCGGGGAGCTGTTTTTT. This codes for CASSLPSGSVAGELFF.

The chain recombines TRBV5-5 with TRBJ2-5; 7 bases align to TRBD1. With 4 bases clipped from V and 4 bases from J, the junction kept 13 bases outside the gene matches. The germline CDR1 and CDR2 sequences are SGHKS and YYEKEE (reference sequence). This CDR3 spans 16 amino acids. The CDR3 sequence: CASSPAATGVVETQYF. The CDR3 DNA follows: TGTGCCAGCAGCCCCGCCGCTACAGGGGTTGTAGAGACCCAGTACTTC.

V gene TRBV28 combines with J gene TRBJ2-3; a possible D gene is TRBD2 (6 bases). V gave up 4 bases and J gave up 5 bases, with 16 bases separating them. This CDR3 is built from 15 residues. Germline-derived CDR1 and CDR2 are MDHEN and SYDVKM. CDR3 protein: CASSYRGRGIDTQYF. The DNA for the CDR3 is TGTGCCAGCAGTTATCGGGGGAGAGGAATAGATACGCAGTATTTT.

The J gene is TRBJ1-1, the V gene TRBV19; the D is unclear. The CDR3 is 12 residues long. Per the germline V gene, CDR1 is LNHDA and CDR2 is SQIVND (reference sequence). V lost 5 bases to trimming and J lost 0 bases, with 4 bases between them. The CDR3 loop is CASSFMNTEAFF. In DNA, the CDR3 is TGTGCCAGTAGTTTCATGAACACTGAAGCTTTCTTT.

The CDR3 DNA sequence: TGTGCCAGCAGCCCACAAGACAGCTACGAGCAGTACTTC. Its translation: CASSPQDSYEQYF. J is TRBJ2-7 and V is TRBV7-9; D is perhaps TRBD1 (5 bases). The CDR3 length is 13 residues. Germline V gives CDR1 SEHNR, CDR2 FQNEAQ (reference sequence). The V gene lost 5 bases and the J gene lost 3 bases, with 11 bases spanning the gap.

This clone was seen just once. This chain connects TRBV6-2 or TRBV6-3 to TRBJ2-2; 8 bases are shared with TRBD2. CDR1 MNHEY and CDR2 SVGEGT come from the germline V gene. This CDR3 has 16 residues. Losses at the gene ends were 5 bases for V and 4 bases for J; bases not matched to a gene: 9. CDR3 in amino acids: CASSRIGTRGTGELFF. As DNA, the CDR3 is TGTGCCAGCAGTAGGATAGGGACTAGAGGCACCGGGGAGCTGTTTTTT.